This TCR beta chain was profiled in a study of Ad26.COV2.S vaccination and SARS-CoV-2 variants. About the study: Intramuscular Ad26.COV2.S at 5x10^10 or 1x10^11 viral particles.

Per germline, CDR1 MNHNY and CDR2 SVGAGI (reference sequence). This CDR3 spans 17 amino acids. The V end lost 5 bases, the J end lost 0 bases, and 17 bases lay between the germline ends. The treatment denotes: some 20 received Ad26.COV2.S at low or high dose, single or two shots; about 5 received placebo; per-sample allocation not given. It was on day 63 after the first vaccine or placebo injection that samples were taken. Profiled with immunoSEQ multiplex PCR; TCRdb holds only in-frame clones, not every one. The table records roughly 680,000 clones, roughly 90% of them present only once. This receptor was taken from a person aged 18-60 years who received the Ad26.COV2.S COVID-19 vaccine or a placebo. This chain joins TRBV6-6 and TRBJ2-1; possibly TRBD2 for D (6 bases). Specimen: peripheral blood, collected in a trial of Ad26.COV2.S vaccine versus placebo. The CDR3, as DNA: TGTGCCAGCAGTAGATTAACAGGAGGGAGCTCCTACAATGAGCAGTTCTTC. This translates into CASSRLTGGSSYNEQFF.